A selection of T cell receptor beta chains follows, all from one sample in a study of blood T cell repertoires in COVID-19. Produced via immunoSEQ multiplex PCR; TCRdb's table is partial and in-frame only. The table includes hundreds of thousands of clones, approximately 82% detected once. The sequenced sample was peripheral blood. The receptors were sampled from a woman older than 75 with acute or convalescent COVID-19. The CDR3 runs from the conserved cysteine through the conserved F or W. D genes are given only for firm matches. Clone size is shown for a subset of rows, as once, few, many or a class of expanded clone.

>NA|TRBV27|TRBD1|TRBJ1-2
CASRPHLGDRDYGYTF
TGTGCCAGCAGGCCTCACCTCGGGGACAGAGACTATGGCTACACCTTC
>NA|TRBV28|NA|TRBJ1-1
CASSTTGEGNTEAFF
TGTGCCAGCAGCACCACCGGAGAGGGGAACACTGAAGCTTTCTTT
>NA|TRBV19|TRBD2|TRBJ2-5
CASSIGGSPLETQYF
TGTGCCAGTAGTATAGGCGGGAGCCCTCTAGAGACCCAGTACTTC
>NA|TRBV7-2|TRBD2|TRBJ2-7
CASSLRGVWEQYF
TGTGCCAGCAGCTTACGGGGGGTTTGGGAGCAGTACTTC
>NA|TRBV6-5|NA|TRBJ2-7
CASSIGQRDYEQYF
TGTGCCAGCAGTATCGGACAGAGAGACTACGAGCAGTACTTC
>NA|TRBV6-5|TRBD2|TRBJ2-3
CAISPRLAADTQYF
TGTGCCATCTCACCTAGACTAGCGGCTGATACGCAGTATTTT
>NA|TRBV4-2|TRBD2|TRBJ2-3
CASSPGTSGFTSTDTQYF
TGTGCCAGCAGCCCCGGGACTAGCGGGTTCACTAGCACAGATACGCAGTATTTT
>NA|TRBV6-5|NA|TRBJ1-3
CASSYGQSGNTIYF
TGTGCCAGCAGTTACGGGCAGTCTGGAAACACCATATATTTT
>once|TRBV5-1|NA|TRBJ2-5
CASFQTPDQETQYF
TGCGCCAGCTTCCAGACTCCAGACCAAGAGACCCAGTACTTC
>few|TRBV10-3|NA|TRBJ2-7
CAISVDSYAGYEQYF
TGTGCCATCAGTGTCGACAGTTACGCAGGCTACGAGCAGTACTTC
>NA|TRBV6-6|NA|TRBJ1-1
CASSYLEGGEAFF
TGTGCCAGCAGTTACTTGGAAGGGGGAGAAGCTTTCTTT
>NA|TRBV6-1|TRBD1|TRBJ2-5
CASSEKYGRGRETQYF
TGTGCCAGCAGTGAGAAATACGGCAGGGGGCGGGAGACCCAGTACTTC
>NA|TRBV5-4|TRBD2|TRBJ2-1
CASSATSGRTHNEQFF
TGTGCCAGCAGCGCGACTAGCGGGAGGACTCACAATGAGCAGTTCTTC
>few|TRBV7-2|TRBD1|TRBJ2-5
CASRSGQEPLNGAQYF
TGTGCCAGCAGATCCGGACAGGAGCCGCTAAATGGGGCCCAGTACTTC
>once|TRBV6-5|TRBD1|TRBJ1-2
CASNVRDRVYGYTF
TGTGCCAGCAACGTCAGGGACAGGGTCTATGGCTACACCTTC
>NA|TRBV6-2/TRBV6-3|NA|TRBJ1-3
CASSYGRELSGNTIYF
TGTGCCAGCAGTTACGGAAGGGAGCTTTCGGGAAACACCATATATTTT
>once|TRBV6-2/TRBV6-3|NA|TRBJ1-1
CASSPRGDRNTEAFF
TGTGCCAGCAGCCCACGGGGGGATAGGAACACTGAAGCTTTCTTT
>NA|TRBV28|TRBD2|TRBJ2-1
CASSIWTSEPTYNEQFF
TGTGCCAGCAGTATCTGGACTAGCGAACCGACCTACAATGAGCAGTTCTTC
>NA|TRBV5-4|NA|TRBJ2-6
CASSQRTVSGANVLTF
TGTGCCAGCAGCCAAAGGACAGTATCTGGGGCCAACGTCCTGACTTTC
>NA|TRBV5-6|TRBD2|TRBJ2-7
CASSSTTSGRPHEQYF
TGTGCCAGCAGCTCGACGACTAGCGGGAGGCCGCACGAGCAGTACTTC
>NA|TRBV29-1|TRBD2|TRBJ2-3
CSVEVTSSNTQYF
TGCAGCGTTGAAGTGACTAGCTCAAATACGCAGTATTTT
>NA|TRBV5-1|TRBD2|TRBJ2-7
CASSRGGGGNEQYF
TGCGCCAGCAGCCGGGGGGGTGGTGGCAACGAGCAGTACTTC
>few|TRBV20-1|NA|TRBJ2-3
CSARRGDTQYF
TGCAGTGCTAGGAGGGGGGATACGCAGTATTTT
>NA|TRBV7-3|TRBD1|TRBJ2-7
CASSQGDSSYEQYF
TGTGCCAGCAGCCAAGGGGACAGCTCCTACGAGCAGTACTTC
>NA|TRBV11-1|NA|TRBJ1-4
CASSLTGMTNEKLFF
TGTGCCAGCAGCTTAACAGGGATGACTAATGAAAAACTGTTTTTT
>NA|TRBV15|NA|TRBJ1-2
CATSRQGAPANYGYTF
TGTGCCACCAGCAGACAGGGCGCTCCCGCTAACTATGGCTACACCTTC
>NA|TRBV29-1|TRBD2|TRBJ2-3
CSVVLAGIYSTDTQYF
TGCAGCGTTGTTCTAGCGGGGATATATAGCACAGATACGCAGTATTTT
>NA|TRBV7-8|TRBD1|TRBJ1-5
CASRPDRVGNQPQHF
TGTGCCAGCAGACCGGACAGGGTGGGGAATCAGCCCCAGCATTTT
>once|TRBV28|TRBD2|TRBJ2-1
CASMASGKSSYNEQFF
TGTGCCAGCATGGCTAGCGGGAAGAGCTCCTACAATGAGCAGTTCTTC
>NA|TRBV19|NA|TRBJ2-7
CASRDTGPEQYF
TGTGCCAGTAGAGATACAGGACCTGAGCAGTACTTC
>NA|TRBV15|NA|TRBJ2-6
CATSRDRGSGANVLTF
TGTGCCACCAGCAGAGACAGGGGCTCTGGGGCCAACGTCCTGACTTTC
>NA|TRBV29-1|NA|TRBJ2-5
CSVELAQHQETQYF
TGCAGCGTTGAGCTAGCGCAACATCAAGAGACCCAGTACTTC
>NA|TRBV19|NA|TRBJ1-5
CASSKPGWQHQPQHF
TGTGCCAGTAGTAAACCAGGGTGGCAACATCAGCCCCAGCATTTT
>NA|TRBV6-6|TRBD1|TRBJ1-1
CASSYLGTGGAFF
TGTGCCAGCAGTTACTTAGGGACAGGGGGGGCTTTCTTT
>once|TRBV18|NA|TRBJ1-2
CASSPKENYGYTF
TGTGCCAGCTCACCAAAGGAGAACTATGGCTACACCTTC
>NA|TRBV15|TRBD1|TRBJ2-1
CATSTGTAYNEQFF
TGTGCCACCAGCACCGGGACAGCCTACAATGAGCAGTTCTTC
>once|TRBV18|NA|TRBJ1-5
CASSPGGRSNQPQHF
TGTGCCAGCTCACCAGGAGGGAGGAGCAATCAGCCCCAGCATTTT
>NA|TRBV7-2|NA|TRBJ1-2
CASSLPGVVYGYTF
TGTGCCAGCAGCTTACCAGGGGTGGTCTATGGCTACACCTTC
>NA|TRBV7-2|NA|TRBJ2-4
CASSLSPGVAKNIQYF
TGTGCCAGCAGCTTAAGTCCGGGTGTCGCCAAAAACATTCAGTACTTC
>NA|TRBV15|NA|TRBJ1-2
CATSTIYDSSSGYTF
TGTGCCACCAGTACTATATACGACAGCTCCTCGGGCTACACCTTC
>NA|TRBV7-2|TRBD1|TRBJ2-1
CASSLDRAGEQFF
TGTGCCAGCAGCCTCGACAGGGCGGGTGAGCAGTTCTTC
>NA|TRBV5-5|TRBD2|TRBJ2-3
CASTFGLAGGLTDTQYF
TGTGCCAGCACCTTCGGACTAGCGGGGGGGCTTACAGATACGCAGTATTTT
>NA|TRBV28|NA|TRBJ2-2
CASTQYAGPIGELFF
TGTGCCAGCACCCAATATGCGGGGCCGATTGGGGAGCTGTTTTTT
>NA|TRBV7-2|TRBD2|TRBJ2-7
CASSLASGTSEQYF
TGTGCCAGCAGCTTAGCCAGCGGGACTTCTGAGCAGTACTTC
>NA|TRBV30|TRBD1|TRBJ1-5
CAWGDSFNQPQHF
TGTGCCTGGGGGGACAGTTTCAATCAGCCCCAGCATTTT
>NA|TRBV18|NA|TRBJ2-4
CASSPDSGKNIQYF
TGTGCCAGCTCACCAGATAGCGGCAAAAACATTCAGTACTTC
>many|TRBV9|TRBD2|TRBJ2-7
CASSVSGGAGEQYF
TGTGCCAGCAGCGTAAGCGGGGGGGCCGGAGAGCAGTACTTC
>NA|TRBV5-1|NA|TRBJ2-5
CASSLETGKETQYF
TGCGCCAGCAGCTTGGAGACCGGGAAGGAGACCCAGTACTTC
>NA|TRBV29-1|NA|TRBJ2-1
CSVARHSYNEQFF
TGCAGCGTTGCTCGACATTCCTACAATGAGCAGTTCTTC
>NA|TRBV6-5|NA|TRBJ2-7
CASKSGGTSEQYF
TGTGCCAGCAAATCAGGGGGGACTAGTGAGCAGTACTTC
>once|TRBV7-2|NA|TRBJ2-1
CASSLLQAGREQFF
TGTGCCAGCAGCTTGTTGCAAGCGGGTAGAGAGCAGTTCTTC
>NA|TRBV28|TRBD2|TRBJ2-7
CASIPSGGPYEQYF
TGTGCCAGCATTCCTAGCGGGGGGCCCTACGAGCAGTACTTC
>NA|TRBV14|NA|TRBJ1-2
CASSQNRVDGYTF
TGTGCCAGCAGCCAGAACAGGGTCGATGGCTACACCTTC
>NA|TRBV14|TRBD2|TRBJ2-1
CASSVTGGFNEQFF
TGTGCCAGCAGCGTGACGGGAGGATTCAATGAGCAGTTCTTC
>NA|TRBV3-1/TRBV3-2|NA|TRBJ2-3
CASSQGLVTNTQYF
TGTGCCAGCAGCCAGGGACTGGTCACGAATACGCAGTATTTT
>NA|TRBV5-1|NA|TRBJ1-2
CASSSQGTFGGYTF
TGCGCCAGCAGCTCGCAGGGGACGTTCGGGGGCTACACCTTC
>NA|TRBV4-3|TRBD1|TRBJ2-7
CASSLTLDRAKSSYEQYF
TGCGCCAGCAGCCTAACCTTGGACAGGGCCAAGAGCTCCTACGAGCAGTACTTC
>NA|TRBV9|NA|TRBJ2-1
CASSRSGGNYNEQFF
TGTGCCAGCAGCCGAAGTGGCGGGAATTACAATGAGCAGTTCTTC
>NA|TRBV18|NA|TRBJ1-4
CASSPPPAGEKLFF
TGTGCCAGCTCACCACCTCCGGCGGGGGAAAAACTGTTTTTT